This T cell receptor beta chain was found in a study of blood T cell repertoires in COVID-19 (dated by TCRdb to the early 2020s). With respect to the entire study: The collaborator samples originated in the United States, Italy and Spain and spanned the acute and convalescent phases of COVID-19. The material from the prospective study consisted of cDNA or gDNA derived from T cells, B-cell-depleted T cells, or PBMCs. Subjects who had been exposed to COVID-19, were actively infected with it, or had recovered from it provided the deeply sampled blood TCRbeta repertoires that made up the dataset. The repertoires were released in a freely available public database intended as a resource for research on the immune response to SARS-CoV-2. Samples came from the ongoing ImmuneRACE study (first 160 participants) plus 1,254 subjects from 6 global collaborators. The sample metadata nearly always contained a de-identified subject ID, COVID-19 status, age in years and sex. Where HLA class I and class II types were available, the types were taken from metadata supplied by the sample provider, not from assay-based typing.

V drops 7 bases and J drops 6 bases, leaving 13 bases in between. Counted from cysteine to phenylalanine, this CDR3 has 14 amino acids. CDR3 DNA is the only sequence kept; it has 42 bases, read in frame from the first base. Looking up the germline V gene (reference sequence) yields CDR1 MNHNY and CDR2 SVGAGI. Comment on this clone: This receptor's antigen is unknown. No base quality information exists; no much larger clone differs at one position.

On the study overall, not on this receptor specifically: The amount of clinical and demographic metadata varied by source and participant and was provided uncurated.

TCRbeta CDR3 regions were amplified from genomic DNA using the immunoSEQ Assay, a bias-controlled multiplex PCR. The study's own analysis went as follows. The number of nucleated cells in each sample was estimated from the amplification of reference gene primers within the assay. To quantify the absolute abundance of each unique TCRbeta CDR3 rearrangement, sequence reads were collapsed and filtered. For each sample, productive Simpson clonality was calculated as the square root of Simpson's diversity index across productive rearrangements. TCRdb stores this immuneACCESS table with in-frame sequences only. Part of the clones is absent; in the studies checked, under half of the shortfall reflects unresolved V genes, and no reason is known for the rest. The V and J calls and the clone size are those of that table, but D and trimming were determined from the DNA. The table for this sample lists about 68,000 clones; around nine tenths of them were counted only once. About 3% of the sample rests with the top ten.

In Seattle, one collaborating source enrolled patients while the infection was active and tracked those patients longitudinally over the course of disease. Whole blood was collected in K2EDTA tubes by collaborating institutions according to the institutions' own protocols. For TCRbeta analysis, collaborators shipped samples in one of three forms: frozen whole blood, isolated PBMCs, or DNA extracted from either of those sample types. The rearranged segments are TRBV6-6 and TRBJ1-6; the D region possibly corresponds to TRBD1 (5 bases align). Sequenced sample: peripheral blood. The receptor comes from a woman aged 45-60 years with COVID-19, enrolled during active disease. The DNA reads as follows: TGTGCCAGCATCCACGACAGTTCTAATTCACCCCTCCACTTT. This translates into CASIHDSSNSPLHF.